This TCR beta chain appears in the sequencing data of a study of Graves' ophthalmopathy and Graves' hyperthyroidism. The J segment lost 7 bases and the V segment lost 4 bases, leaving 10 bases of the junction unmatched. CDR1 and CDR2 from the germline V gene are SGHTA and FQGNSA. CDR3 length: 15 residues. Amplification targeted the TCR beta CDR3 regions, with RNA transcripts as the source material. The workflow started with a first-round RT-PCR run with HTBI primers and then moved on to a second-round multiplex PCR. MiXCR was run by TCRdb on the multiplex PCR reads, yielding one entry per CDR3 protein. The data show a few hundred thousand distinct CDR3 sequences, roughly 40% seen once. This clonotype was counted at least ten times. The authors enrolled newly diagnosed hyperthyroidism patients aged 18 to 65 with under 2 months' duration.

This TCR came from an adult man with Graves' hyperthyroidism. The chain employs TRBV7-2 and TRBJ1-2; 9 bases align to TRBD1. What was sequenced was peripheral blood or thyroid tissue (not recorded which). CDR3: CASSSGQGPLFGYTF. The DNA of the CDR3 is TGTGCCAGCAGCTCCGGACAGGGGCCCCTCTTTGGCTACACCTTC.